This is a list of T cell receptor beta chains from one sample in a study of PD-1 blockade in classical Hodgkin lymphoma. Method: immunoSEQ multiplex PCR; TCRdb's copy keeps in-frame clones and lacks some. In the table there are approximately 29,000 clones, roughly 78% of which are singletons. The sequencing used peripheral blood mononuclear cells (PBMCs), collected before the fourth cycle of nivolumab. Receptor source: a human donor with classical Hodgkin lymphoma. The CDR3 runs from the conserved cysteine through the conserved F or W. A D gene is named only where the DNA matches it firmly. Only part of the rows carry a size: once, few, many, or a class if the clone is expanded.

D,J,V,size,CDR3,DNA
TRBD1,TRBJ2-3,TRBV19,-,CASSRDRERTDTQYF,TGTGCCAGTAGCAGGGACAGGGAGCGCACAGATACGCAGTATTTT
TRBD2,TRBJ2-3,TRBV5-4,-,CASSLAGLGTDTQYF,TGTGCCAGCAGCCTAGCGGGACTAGGTACAGATACGCAGTATTTT
TRBD1,TRBJ2-6,TRBV19,-,CASQLADRGYSGANVLTF,TGTGCCAGTCAACTGGCGGACAGGGGTTACTCTGGGGCCAACGTCCTGACTTTC
-,TRBJ2-7,TRBV27,-,CASSLAGDSYEQYF,TGTGCCAGCAGTTTAGCAGGGGACTCCTACGAGCAGTACTTC
-,TRBJ1-4,TRBV9,-,CASSVTGNEKLFF,TGTGCCAGCAGCGTGACGGGTAATGAAAAACTGTTTTTT
-,TRBJ2-5,TRBV18,once,CASSPQGRQQETQYF,TGTGCCAGCTCACCACAGGGACGGCAACAAGAGACCCAGTACTTC
TRBD1,TRBJ2-7,TRBV28,once,CASSSGQGHEQYF,TGTGCCAGCAGTTCCGGACAGGGCCACGAGCAGTACTTC
-,TRBJ1-3,TRBV9,once,CASSGAQPSGNTIYF,TGTGCCAGCAGCGGAGCACAGCCGTCTGGAAACACCATATATTTT
TRBD1,TRBJ2-7,TRBV6-5,-,CASSVRTGAGEQYF,TGTGCCAGCAGTGTGAGGACAGGGGCGGGGGAGCAGTACTTC
-,TRBJ1-2,TRBV5-1,-,CASSLVSGLYGYTF,TGCGCCAGCAGCTTGGTTTCGGGACTATATGGCTACACCTTC
-,TRBJ2-7,TRBV20-1,few,CSARAGLEQYF,TGCAGTGCTAGAGCAGGGCTCGAGCAGTACTTC
-,TRBJ2-5,TRBV29-1,-,CSVRPGTETQYF,TGCAGCGTGCGACCAGGGACGGAGACCCAGTACTTC
-,TRBJ2-3,TRBV2,-,CASSEVGIGTDTQYF,TGTGCCAGCAGTGAAGTGGGGATCGGCACAGATACGCAGTATTTT
-,TRBJ1-5,TRBV19,-,CASRTPGNNQPQHF,TGTGCCAGTAGAACGCCCGGAAACAATCAGCCCCAGCATTTT
TRBD2,TRBJ2-7,TRBV6-5,-,CASSYLASGSRHEQYF,TGTGCCAGCAGTTACTTGGCTAGCGGGAGTCGGCACGAGCAGTACTTC
-,TRBJ1-1,TRBV7-2,-,CASSLGGAGTEAFF,TGTGCCAGCAGCTTAGGTGGGGCCGGCACTGAAGCTTTCTTT
-,TRBJ2-6,TRBV5-5,few,CASSGGGPGANVLTF,TGTGCCAGCAGCGGCGGTGGTCCTGGGGCCAACGTCCTGACTTTC
-,TRBJ2-1,TRBV7-2,-,CASSLAPPGVEYNEQFF,TGTGCCAGCAGCTTAGCGCCCCCGGGAGTGGAATACAATGAGCAGTTCTTC
TRBD2,TRBJ2-1,TRBV7-8,-,CASSLFLAENNEQFF,TGTGCCAGCAGCTTATTCCTAGCGGAAAACAATGAGCAGTTCTTC
-,TRBJ1-3,TRBV7-9,-,CASSLDGNTIYF,TGTGCCAGCAGCCTTGATGGAAACACCATATATTTT
-,TRBJ1-3,TRBV28,-,CASSPSVGPGNTIYF,TGTGCCAGCAGTCCTTCGGTAGGGCCTGGAAACACCATATATTTT
TRBD2,TRBJ2-3,TRBV5-1,-,CASSMGGLAGYADTQYF,TGCGCCAGCAGTATGGGGGGACTAGCGGGTTACGCAGATACGCAGTATTTT
TRBD1,TRBJ2-2,TRBV10-2,-,CASTEVGTGVLTGELFF,TGCGCCAGCACCGAGGTCGGGACAGGGGTTCTCACCGGGGAGCTGTTTTTT
TRBD2,TRBJ2-3,TRBV2,few,CASSVVQASGKDGTDTQYF,TGTGCCAGCAGTGTAGTCCAGGCTAGCGGGAAGGATGGGACAGATACGCAGTATTTT
-,TRBJ2-7,TRBV7-2,-,CASSSSRGSYEQYF,TGTGCCAGCAGCTCTTCTAGGGGATCCTACGAGCAGTACTTC
-,TRBJ2-3,TRBV4-1,-,CASSPNVRVYTQYF,TGCGCCAGCAGCCCTAATGTCCGGGTCTATACGCAGTATTTT
TRBD2,TRBJ2-1,TRBV19,-,CASSRIAGSSEQFF,TGTGCCAGTAGTCGGATAGCGGGATCAAGTGAGCAGTTCTTC
-,TRBJ1-1,TRBV5-1,-,CASSLVSGLSTEAFF,TGCGCCAGCAGCTTGGTAAGTGGGTTGAGTACTGAAGCTTTCTTT
-,TRBJ1-3,TRBV5-1,once,CASSLGDSGNTIYF,TGCGCCAGCAGCTTGGGCGATTCTGGAAACACCATATATTTT
TRBD1,TRBJ2-6,TRBV9,once,CASSYRQGLGANVLTF,TGTGCCAGCAGCTACAGACAGGGGCTTGGGGCCAACGTCCTGACTTTC
TRBD2,TRBJ2-3,TRBV10-1,-,CASSESGREADTQYF,TGCGCCAGCAGTGAGTCGGGGCGGGAGGCAGATACGCAGTATTTT
-,TRBJ1-4,TRBV7-9,-,CASSLHANEKLFF,TGTGCCAGCAGCTTACACGCTAATGAAAAACTGTTTTTT
TRBD2,TRBJ2-2,TRBV10-3,-,CASAGLAGETGELFF,TGTGCCAGCGCCGGACTAGCGGGAGAAACCGGGGAGCTGTTTTTT
-,TRBJ2-1,TRBV7-7,-,CASKASDSSYNEQFF,TGTGCTAGCAAGGCTAGCGATAGCTCCTACAATGAGCAGTTCTTC
TRBD2,TRBJ2-7,TRBV9,few,CASSVRLAGEQYF,TGTGCCAGCAGCGTACGACTAGCGGGGGAGCAGTACTTC